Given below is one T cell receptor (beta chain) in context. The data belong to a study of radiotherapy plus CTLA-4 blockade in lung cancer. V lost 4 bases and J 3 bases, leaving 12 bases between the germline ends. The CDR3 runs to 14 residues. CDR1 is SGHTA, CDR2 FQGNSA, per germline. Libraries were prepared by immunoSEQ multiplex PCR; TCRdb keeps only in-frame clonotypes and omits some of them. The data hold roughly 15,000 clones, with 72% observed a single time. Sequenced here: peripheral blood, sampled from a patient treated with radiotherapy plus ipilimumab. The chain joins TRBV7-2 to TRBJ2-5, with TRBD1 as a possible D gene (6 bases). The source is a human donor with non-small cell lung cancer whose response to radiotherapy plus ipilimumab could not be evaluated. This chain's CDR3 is CASSSYRTEETQYF. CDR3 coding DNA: TGTGCCAGCAGCTCATACCGGACAGAAGAGACCCAGTACTTC.